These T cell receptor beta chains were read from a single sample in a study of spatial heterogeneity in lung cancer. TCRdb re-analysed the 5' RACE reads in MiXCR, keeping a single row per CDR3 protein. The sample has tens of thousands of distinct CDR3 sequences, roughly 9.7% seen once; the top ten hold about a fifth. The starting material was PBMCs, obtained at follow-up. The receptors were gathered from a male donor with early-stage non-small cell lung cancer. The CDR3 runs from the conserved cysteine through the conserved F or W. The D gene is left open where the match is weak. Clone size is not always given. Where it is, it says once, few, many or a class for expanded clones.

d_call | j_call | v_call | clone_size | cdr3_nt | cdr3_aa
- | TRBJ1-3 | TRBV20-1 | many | TGCAGTGCTAGCCAACAGAGCTCTGGAAACACCATATATTTT | CSASQQSSGNTIYF
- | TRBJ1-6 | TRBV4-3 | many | TGCGCCAGCAGCCAAGAAGCGCCGGACCTACAAAGTTCACCCCTCCACTTT | CASSQEAPDLQSSPLHF
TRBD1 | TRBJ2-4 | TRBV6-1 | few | TGTGCCACCACGACAGGGGTCCTAGCCAAAAACATTCAGTACTTC | CATTTGVLAKNIQYF
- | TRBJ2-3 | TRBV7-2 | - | TGTGCCAGCACCGCCGAGGGCGGGACCAAAACAGATACGCAGTATTTT | CASTAEGGTKTDTQYF
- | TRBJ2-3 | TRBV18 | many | TGTGCCAGCTCACCATCCGGGACTGGGGGCACAGATACGCAGTATTTT | CASSPSGTGGTDTQYF
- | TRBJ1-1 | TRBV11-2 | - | TGTGCCAGCAGCTTAGATGGGGGTGTTGGGGTTGACACTGAAGCTTTCTTT | CASSLDGGVGVDTEAFF
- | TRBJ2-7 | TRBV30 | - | TGTGCCTGGAGTGTAGGCGGCTACGAGCAGTACTTC | CAWSVGGYEQYF
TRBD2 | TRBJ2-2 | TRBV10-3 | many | TGTGCCATCACCCCTAGCGGGAACACCGGGGAGCTGTTTTTT | CAITPSGNTGELFF
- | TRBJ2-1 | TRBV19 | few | TGTGCCAGTAGTATGGCACTCTACGCTGAGCAGTTCTTC | CASSMALYAEQFF
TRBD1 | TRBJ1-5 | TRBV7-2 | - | TGTGCCAGCAGCACGGGACAGGGTGAGAATCAGCCCCAGCATTTT | CASSTGQGENQPQHF
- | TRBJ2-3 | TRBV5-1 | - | TGCGCCAGCAGCTTGGTGGGCCGTAGCACAGATACGCAGTATTTT | CASSLVGRSTDTQYF
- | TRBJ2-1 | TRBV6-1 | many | TGTGCCAGCAGTGAAGAACAAAGTTTCGAGGGGAATGAGCAGTTCTTC | CASSEEQSFEGNEQFF
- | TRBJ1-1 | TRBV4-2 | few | TGTGCCAGCAGCCAAGTCCTGGGGAACACTGAAGCTTTCTTT | CASSQVLGNTEAFF
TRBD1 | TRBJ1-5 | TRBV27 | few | TGTGCCAGCGGGACAGTGGATAGCAATCAGCCCCAGCATTTT | CASGTVDSNQPQHF
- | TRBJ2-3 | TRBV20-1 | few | TGCAGTGCCGGAGGTGGATATGGCACAGATACGCAGTATTTT | CSAGGGYGTDTQYF
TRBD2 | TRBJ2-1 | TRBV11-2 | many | TGTGCCAGCAGCTTGGCGGGGGGCTCCTACAATGAGCAGTTCTTC | CASSLAGGSYNEQFF
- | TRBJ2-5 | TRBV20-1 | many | TGCAGTGCTAGTCTGGAATTCGGGACCCAGTACTTC | CSASLEFGTQYF
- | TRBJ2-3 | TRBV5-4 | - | TGTGCCAGCAGCCCGGCCAACGTATTGTCGGAAGATACGCAGTATTTT | CASSPANVLSEDTQYF
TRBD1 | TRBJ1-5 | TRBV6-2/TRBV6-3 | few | TGTGCCAGCAGATCAGGGGGCTTACAGCCCCAGCATTTT | CASRSGGLQPQHF
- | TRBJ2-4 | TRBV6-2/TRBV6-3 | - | TGTGCCAGCAGTTACGGGCCGGTGGCGGGCCCCAAAAACATTCAGTACTTC | CASSYGPVAGPKNIQYF
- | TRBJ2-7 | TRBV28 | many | TGTGCCAGCAGTTTGGCAGGGTTGTTGAGCGAGCAGTACTTC | CASSLAGLLSEQYF
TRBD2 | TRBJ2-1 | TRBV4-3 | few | TGCGCCAGCAGCCAATCCCCGGGGGGGGAGCAGTTCTTC | CASSQSPGGEQFF
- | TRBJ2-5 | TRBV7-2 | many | TGTGCCAGCAGCTCCTGGGGAGCGCGGCAAGAGACCCAGTACTTC | CASSSWGARQETQYF
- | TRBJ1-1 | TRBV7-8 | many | TGTGCCAGCAGCCCTTTGAGAGGAACTGAAGCTTTCTTT | CASSPLRGTEAFF
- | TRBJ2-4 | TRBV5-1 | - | TGCGCCAGCAGCTTGGGGCTAAACAAAAACATTCAGTACTTC | CASSLGLNKNIQYF
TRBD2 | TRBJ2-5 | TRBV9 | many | TGTGCCAGCAGCACCAGCGGGGGCTCGGAGACCCAGTACTTC | CASSTSGGSETQYF
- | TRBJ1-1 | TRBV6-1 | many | TGTGCCAGCAGTGAATTCACCCAAAGCGGGGTGGCTTTCTTT | CASSEFTQSGVAFF
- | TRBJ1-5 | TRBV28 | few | TGTGCCAGCAGTTTATTAGCCTCGGAGGGCAATCAGCCCCAGCATTTT | CASSLLASEGNQPQHF
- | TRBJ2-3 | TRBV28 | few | TGTGCCAGCAGTTTCCGCGCCGTCGGGCGCACAGATACGCAGTATTTT | CASSFRAVGRTDTQYF
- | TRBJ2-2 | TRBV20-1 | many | TGCAGTGCTCGCGTGTCGGGACGGATGAACACCGGGGAGCTGTTTTTT | CSARVSGRMNTGELFF
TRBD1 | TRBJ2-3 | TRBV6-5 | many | TGTGCCAGCAGTTTACAGGGGGCCAGGACAGATACGCAGTATTTT | CASSLQGARTDTQYF
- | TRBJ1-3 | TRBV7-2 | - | TGTGCCAGCAAAAAAGGGGATGGAAACACCATATATTTT | CASKKGDGNTIYF
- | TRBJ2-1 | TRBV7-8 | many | TGTGCCACCCAAAAGGAGGGGGGTTACAATGAGCAGTTCTTC | CATQKEGGYNEQFF
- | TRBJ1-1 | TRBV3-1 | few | TGTGCCAGCAGCCCCCGGGCCCTGAACACTGAAGCTTTCTTT | CASSPRALNTEAFF
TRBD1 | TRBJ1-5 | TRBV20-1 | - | TGCAGCGCCCACCTAGATGGGACAGGGCGTAATCAGCCCCAGCATTTT | CSAHLDGTGRNQPQHF
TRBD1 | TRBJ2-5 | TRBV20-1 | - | TGCAGTGCTGTGGACAGGGAAGAGACCCAGTACTTC | CSAVDREETQYF
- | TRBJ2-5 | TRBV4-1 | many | TGCGCCAGCAGCCACGAGGAGGAGACCCAGTACTTC | CASSHEEETQYF
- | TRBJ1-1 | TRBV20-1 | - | TGCAGCTCAGAAAGGGAGGTGAACACTGAAGCTTTCTTT | CSSEREVNTEAFF
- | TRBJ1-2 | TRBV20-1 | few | TGCAGTGCTTTTCAGGCTAACTATGGCTACACCTTC | CSAFQANYGYTF
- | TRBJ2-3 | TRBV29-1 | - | TGCAGCGTTGATAAAGCGGCGTCTAGCACAGATACGCAGTATTTT | CSVDKAASSTDTQYF
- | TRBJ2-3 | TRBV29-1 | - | TGCAGCGTTGATACAGGGACAGATACGCAGTATTTT | CSVDTGTDTQYF
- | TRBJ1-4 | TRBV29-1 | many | TGCAGCGTTTCATCTGGGACACAAGGAAAACTGTTTTTT | CSVSSGTQGKLFF
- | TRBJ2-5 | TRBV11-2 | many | TGTGCCAGCAGCTTGGGTGGTCGAGAGACCCAGTACTTC | CASSLGGRETQYF
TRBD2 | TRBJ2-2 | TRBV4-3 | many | TGCGCCAGCAGCCAGGCCTGGGCGGGGGGGCCCACCGGGGAGCTGTTTTTT | CASSQAWAGGPTGELFF
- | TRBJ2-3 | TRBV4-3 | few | TGCGCCAGCAGCCAAGACGTCAGAGCAGATACGCAGTATTTT | CASSQDVRADTQYF
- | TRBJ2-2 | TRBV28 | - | TGTGCCAGCAGTTTCCCCGGAACCGGGGAGCTGTTTTTT | CASSFPGTGELFF
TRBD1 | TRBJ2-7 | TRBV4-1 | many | TGCGCCAGCAGCCAAGATAAGGCGACAGGGTCCTTCTACGAGCAGTACTTC | CASSQDKATGSFYEQYF
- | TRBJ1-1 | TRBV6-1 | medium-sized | TGTGCCAGCAGTGAAACCTGGACGGTTGCAGTCGGAGCTTTCTTT | CASSETWTVAVGAFF
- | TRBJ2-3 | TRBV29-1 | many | TGCAGCGGAGGGGTGGATACGCAGTATTTT | CSGGVDTQYF